These 12 T cell receptor beta chains came from one sample sequenced in a study of vaccination and CD4 T cells after COVID-19. Cultured CD4+ T-cell DNA underwent Oncomine TCR Beta short-read sequencing. TCRdb reanalysed the PCR reads using MiXCR and keeps one entry per CDR3 protein. Of 13,000 to 15,000 distinct CDR3 sequences listed, about 56% are singletons. Sample treatment: approximately nine-day PBMC culture with coronavirus spike peptide pools or control peptides (ViraFEST assay). These receptors have no known antigen. The starting material was CD4+ T cells from blood, cultured in vitro, obtained before SARS-CoV-2 vaccination. These TCRs come from a human donor who had recovered from COVID-19.

The chain carries TRBV6-1 and TRBJ2-3; 10 bases match TRBD2. CDR1 is MNHNS, CDR2 SASEGT, per germline. After removal of 7 bases from V and 4 bases from J, the junction contained 14 bases not matched to a gene. This CDR3 comprises 17 residues. In nucleotides, the CDR3 is TGTGCCAGCACTCGTCTAGGACTAGCGGAGAACGCAGATACGCAGTATTTT. This sequence encodes CASTRLGLAENADTQYF.

This clonotype was detected a few times. This sequence joins TRBV20-1 and TRBJ1-5, with D unclear. The CDR3 runs to 14 residues. The V end was cut by 3 bases, the J end by 0 bases, with 9 bases between. Germline V gene sequence: CDR1 DFQATT, CDR2 SNEGSKA (reference sequence). The CDR3 DNA follows: TGCAGTGCTAGGCGACCTTATAGCAATCAGCCCCAGCATTTT. This codes for CSARRPYSNQPQHF.

The CDR3 protein is CASSQTGRQPQHF. In DNA form, the CDR3 reads TGTGCCAGCAGCCAGACAGGGCGTCAGCCCCAGCATTTT. The chain is built from TRBV11-2 and TRBJ1-5; 7 bases map to TRBD1. This CDR3 region has 13 residues. Losses at the gene ends were 5 bases for V and 6 bases for J; bases not matched to a gene: 4. Germline loops: CDR1 SGHAT, CDR2 FQNNGV.

This chain uses TRBV24-1 with TRBJ2-2; TRBD2 agrees at 7 bases. The V segment lost 3 bases and the J segment 7 bases; nucleotides outside the gene matches: 7. The V gene's germline CDR1 is KGHDR and CDR2 SFDVKD. The length of the CDR3 is 15 residues. DNA of the CDR3: TGTGCCACCAGTGATGCTACTAGCGTCGGCGGGGAGCTGTTTTTT. Residues: CATSDATSVGGELFF.

The chain links TRBV6-1 to TRBJ1-5, with 8 bases identical to TRBD1. Germline V gene sequence: CDR1 MNHNS, CDR2 SASEGT. This CDR3 has 15 residues. Trimming took 7 bases from V and 0 from J; bases not matched to a gene: 5. The CDR3 nucleotides are TGTGCCAGCACTCGACAGGGGAATAGCAATCAGCCCCAGCATTTT. It codes for CASTRQGNSNQPQHF.

This clonotype was seen just once. The V call is TRBV20-1, the J call TRBJ2-7; 10 bases fit TRBD1. Germline loops: CDR1 DFQATT, CDR2 SNEGSKA (reference sequence). Trimming took 4 bases from V and 5 from J; bases not matched to a gene: 8. This CDR3 has 14 amino acids. CDR3 in DNA: TGCAGTGCTAAACCGGGACAGGGGATCCACGAGCAGTACTTC. Translated, it gives CSAKPGQGIHEQYF.

The J gene is TRBJ2-7, the V gene TRBV20-1; D not resolved. V was trimmed by 0 bases and J by 4 bases, leaving 13 bases between them. Germline values: CDR1 DFQATT, CDR2 SNEGSKA (reference sequence). CDR3 size: 14 residues. As DNA, the CDR3 is TGCAGTGCTAGAGATCGTAAAGCCAATTACGAGCAGTACTTC. Translated, it gives CSARDRKANYEQYF.

This chain joins TRBV2 and TRBJ1-2; D gene ambiguous. The CDR3 runs to 14 residues. CDR1 and CDR2 from the germline V gene are SNHLY and FYNNEI. Trimming removed 4 bases at V and 0 bases at J, with 9 bases between. The CDR3, as DNA: TGTGCCAGCAGTGTCGGATCCCCTAACTATGGCTACACCTTC. Amino acids: CASSVGSPNYGYTF. The full variable domain, rest sourced from reference TRBV2 and TRBJ1-2, is EPEVTQTPSHQVTQMGQEVILRCVPISNHLYFYWYRQILGQKVEFLVSFYNNEISEKSEIFDDQFSVERPDGSNFTLKIRSTKLEDSAMYFCASSVGSPNYGYTFGSGTRLTVV.

CDR3 sequence (DNA): TGTGCCAGCAGTGAAGTCGGGGGTTCCTACGAGCAGTACTTC. Encoded protein: CASSEVGGSYEQYF. The chain couples TRBV2 to TRBJ2-7; possibly TRBD2 for D (6 bases). Trimming stripped 1 base from V and 1 base from J, with 8 bases between. Germline-derived CDR1 and CDR2 are SNHLY and FYNNEI. The CDR3 totals 14 residues.

The gene calls are TRBV4-3 and TRBJ1-2; 7 bases fit TRBD1. V was clipped by 1 base and J by 3 bases; unmatched bases: 8. CDR1 is LGHNA, CDR2 YSLEER, per germline. There are 16 residues in the CDR3. The CDR3 DNA sequence: TGCGCCAGCAGCCAAGGGGGGGACAGCGCCTACTATGGCTACACCTTC. Translating it yields CASSQGGDSAYYGYTF.

The V and J genes are TRBV6-4 and TRBJ2-6, with 12 positions matching TRBD2. Per the germline V gene, CDR1 is MRHNA and CDR2 is SNTAGT. The CDR3 length is 21 residues. Unmatched junction bases numbered 12, after V lost 3 bases and J lost 0 bases. DNA for the CDR3: TGTGCCAGCAGTGAGCGACTAGCGGGGGTGGTAACGAGCTCTGGGGCCAACGTCCTGACTTTC. Translating it yields CASSERLAGVVTSSGANVLTF.

This clonotype was found a few times. This chain uses TRBV27 with TRBJ1-1; TRBD1 matches at 9 bases. The CDR3 covers 14 residues. The germline gives CDR1 MNHEY, CDR2 SMNVEV (reference sequence). J was trimmed by 7 bases and V by 8 bases; bases with no gene match: 11. The CDR3 bases are TGTGCCAGCCGCTACCTCGACAGGGGGAGTGAAGCTTTCTTT. Translation: CASRYLDRGSEAFF.